The text below deals with one T cell receptor (beta chain). Original processing methods: Estimates of nucleated cell counts were drawn from the amplification of reference gene primers. TCRdb keeps only in-frame clones here, not all; method: immunoSEQ multiplex PCR. The D gene and trimming were derived from the DNA, and the V and J assignments and clone size from that table. The data hold under 450,000 clones, with 80% to 90% observed a single time. The sample comes from a study of blood T cell repertoires in COVID-19. Study at large: The United States, Italy and Spain provided the acute and convalescent COVID-19 samples. PBMCs, B-cell-depleted T cells, or T cells were the source of the cDNA or gDNA that made up the material.

V was cut by 2 bases and J by 6 bases, with 10 bases left in between. This CDR3 comprises 13 residues. In germline, CDR1 is KGHSH, CDR2 LQKENI. Patients in Seattle were enrolled during active infection, then followed longitudinally. The sequence came from a woman in her sixties or seventies with COVID-19, enrolled during active disease. The chain uses TRBV18 and TRBJ1-2, with D possibly being TRBD1 (5 bases). Sequenced material: peripheral blood. CDR3 amino acids: CASSPSGIDGYTF. CDR3 nucleotide sequence: TGTGCCAGCTCACCATCAGGGATCGATGGCTACACCTTC.